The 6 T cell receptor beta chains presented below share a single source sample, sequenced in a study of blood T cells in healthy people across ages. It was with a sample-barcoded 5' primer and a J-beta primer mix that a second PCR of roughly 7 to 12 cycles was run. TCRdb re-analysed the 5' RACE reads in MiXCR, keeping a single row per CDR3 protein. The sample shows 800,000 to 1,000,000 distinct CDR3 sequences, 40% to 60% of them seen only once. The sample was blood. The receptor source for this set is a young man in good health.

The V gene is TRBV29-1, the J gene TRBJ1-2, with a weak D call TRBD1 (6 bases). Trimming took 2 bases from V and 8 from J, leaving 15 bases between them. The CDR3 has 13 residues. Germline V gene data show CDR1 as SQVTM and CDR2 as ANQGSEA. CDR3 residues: CSVEKGVVWGYTF. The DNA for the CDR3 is TGCAGCGTTGAAAAGGGGGTGGTCTGGGGCTACACCTTC.

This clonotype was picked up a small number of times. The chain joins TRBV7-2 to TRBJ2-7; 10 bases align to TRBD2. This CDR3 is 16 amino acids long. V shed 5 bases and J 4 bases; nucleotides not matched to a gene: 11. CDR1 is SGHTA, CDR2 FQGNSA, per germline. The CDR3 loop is CASSPLAGTSVYEQYF. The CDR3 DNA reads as TGTGCCAGCAGCCCCCTTGCCGGGACTAGCGTTTACGAGCAGTACTTC.

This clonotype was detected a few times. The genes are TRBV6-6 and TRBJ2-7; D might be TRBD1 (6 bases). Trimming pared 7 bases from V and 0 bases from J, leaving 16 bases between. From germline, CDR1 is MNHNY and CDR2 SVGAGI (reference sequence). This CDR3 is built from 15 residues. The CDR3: CASTLGAGVSYEQYF. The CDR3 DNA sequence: TGTGCCAGCACCCTCGGTGCAGGGGTCTCCTACGAGCAGTACTTC.

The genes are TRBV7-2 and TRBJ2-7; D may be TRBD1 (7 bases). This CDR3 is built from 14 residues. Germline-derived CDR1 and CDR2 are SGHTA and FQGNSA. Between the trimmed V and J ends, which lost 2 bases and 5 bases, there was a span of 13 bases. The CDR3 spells CASSLFQGGNEQYF. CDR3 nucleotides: TGTGCCAGCAGCTTATTTCAGGGGGGCAACGAGCAGTACTTC.

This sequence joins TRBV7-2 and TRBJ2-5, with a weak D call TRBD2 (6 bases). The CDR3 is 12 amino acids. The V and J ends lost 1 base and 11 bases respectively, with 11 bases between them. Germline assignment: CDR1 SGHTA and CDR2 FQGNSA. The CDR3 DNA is TGTGCCAGCAGCTTAGGATTACGGGAGCAGTACTTC. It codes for CASSLGLREQYF.

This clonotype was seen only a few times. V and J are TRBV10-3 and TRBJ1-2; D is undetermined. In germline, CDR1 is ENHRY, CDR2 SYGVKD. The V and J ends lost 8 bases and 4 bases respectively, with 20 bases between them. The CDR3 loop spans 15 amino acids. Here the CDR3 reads CAIGPILSGSYGYTF. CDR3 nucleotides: TGTGCCATCGGGCCAATATTATCGGGTTCCTATGGCTACACCTTC.